Shown below are 5 T cell receptor beta chains from a single sample sequenced in a study of shared T cell receptors in the human thymus. The assay was immunoSEQ multiplex PCR, and TCRdb's table has in-frame clones only and misses some. The table has over 450,000 clones, 75% to 85% seen once. This sample also belongs to another study, concerning human thymus T cells.

Material: thymocytes. These receptors came from a boy under three years old with a congenital heart defect.

The chain is built from TRBV19 and TRBJ1-2; 7 nucleotides line up with TRBD1. Trimming at V came to 6 bases and at J to 3 bases, leaving 13 bases not matched to a gene. Germline values: CDR1 LNHDA, CDR2 SQIVND (reference sequence). The CDR3 consists of 16 residues. CDR3 protein: CASRRGLDTLYYGYTF. The CDR3 region has the DNA TGTGCCAGTAGGAGGGGGCTCGATACCTTGTACTATGGCTACACCTTC.

The genes are TRBV27 and TRBJ2-7; TRBD2 aligns across 11 bases. V was pared by 5 bases and J by 6 bases, with 18 bases of the junction left unmatched. Per the germline V gene, CDR1 is MNHEY and CDR2 is SMNVEV (reference sequence). The CDR3 has 18 amino acids. The CDR3 is CASSLLGTSGLKVREQYF. The DNA of the CDR3 is TGTGCCAGCAGTCTTCTGGGGACTAGCGGCCTTAAAGTCCGCGAGCAGTACTTC.

This chain uses TRBV19 with TRBJ1-2, with D maybe TRBD1 (5 bases). This CDR3 contains 11 residues. V lost 11 bases to trimming and J lost 6 bases, with 13 bases between them. CDR1 LNHDA and CDR2 SQIVND come from the germline V gene (reference sequence). CDR3 region: CASTGGDGYTF. As DNA, the CDR3 is TGTGCCTCCACGGGGGGGGATGGCTACACCTTC.

In its sample, this clone was seen a few times. The CDR3 loop reads CASSPDLTRLNTGELFF. The CDR3 DNA follows: TGTGCCAGCTCACCGGACTTGACAAGACTTAACACCGGGGAGCTGTTTTTT. The chain uses TRBV18 and TRBJ2-2, with a possible D match to TRBD2 (5 bases). This CDR3 has 17 residues. The germline gives CDR1 KGHSH, CDR2 LQKENI. The V end was cut by 3 bases, the J end by 2 bases, with 16 bases between.

This chain uses TRBV7-2 with TRBJ1-4; D ambiguous. The CDR3 has 15 residues. Germline V lookup: CDR1 SGHTA, CDR2 FQGNSA. Trimming cost V 1 base and J 3 bases, with 9 bases left between them. The CDR3 DNA reads as TGTGCCAGCAGCTTAGATCGCGCTTCTAATGAAAAACTGTTTTTT. Translated, it gives CASSLDRASNEKLFF.